The 12 T cell receptor beta chains in this list originate from one sample, sequenced in a study of cytomegalovirus exposure and HLA in healthy donors. PCR involved 60 Vbeta and 13 Jbeta primers. Clones were read by immunoSEQ multiplex PCR, and TCRdb kept only the in-frame ones, dropping some. The sample has about 140,000 clones; 65% to 90% are singletons. Source material: PBMCs. The origin of the receptors is a female donor in good health and CMV-seronegative.

This clone has just a few counts. V gene TRBV2 combines with J gene TRBJ1-2, with 8 positions matching TRBD1. Losses at the gene ends were 7 bases for V and 0 bases for J; bases not matched to a gene: 4. In germline, CDR1 is SNHLY, CDR2 FYNNEI. This CDR3 is 14 amino acids long. The CDR3 nucleotides read TGTGCCAGCACTGACAGGGGTGCTAACTATGGCTACACCTTC. Translating gives CASTDRGANYGYTF. Looking up the rest from reference TRBV2 and TRBJ1-2 gives the full variable domain: EPEVTQTPSHQVTQMGQEVILRCVPISNHLYFYWYRQILGQKVEFLVSFYNNEISEKSEIFDDQFSVERPDGSNFTLKIRSTKLEDSAMYFCASTDRGANYGYTFGSGTRLTVV.

This clone was detected only a few times. Written as DNA, the CDR3 is TGCGCCAGCAGCCAATTAGACAGGGGATATACCGGGGAGCTGTTTTTT. This codes for CASSQLDRGYTGELFF. The gene calls are TRBV4-1 and TRBJ2-2; 8 nucleotides agree with TRBD1. The V segment lost 2 bases and the J segment 5 bases; nucleotides outside the gene matches: 7. There are 16 residues in the CDR3. Germline CDR1 and CDR2: MGHRA and YSYEKL.

The J gene is TRBJ2-7, the V gene TRBV5-1; maybe TRBD2 (5 bases). The V and J ends lost 2 bases and 0 bases respectively, with 15 bases between them. CDR1 and CDR2 from the germline V gene are SGHRS and YFSETQ. The CDR3 loop spans 16 amino acids. CDR3 protein: CASSLMIGLSSYEQYF. CDR3 bases: TGCGCCAGCAGCTTAATGATCGGACTTAGCTCCTACGAGCAGTACTTC.

The DNA for the CDR3 is TGTGCCAGCAGTCTAGGACAGGGTACCGGGGAGCTGTTTTTT. Translation gives CASSLGQGTGELFF. The chain is built from TRBV27 and TRBJ2-2; 8 nucleotides match TRBD1. The CDR3 runs to 14 residues. The V and J ends lost 5 bases and 5 bases, in that order; junction bases with no gene match: 4. Germline V CDR1 and CDR2: MNHEY, SMNVEV (reference sequence).

The chain recombines TRBV6-5 with TRBJ1-2; the D is unclear. Germline V gene lookup returns CDR1 MNHEY and CDR2 SVGAGI. The CDR3 loop spans 15 amino acids. The V and J ends lost 6 bases and 3 bases respectively, with 17 bases between them. The chain's CDR3 is CASRTPLSGDYGYTF. The CDR3 DNA follows: TGTGCCAGCAGGACACCCCTTTCCGGGGACTATGGCTACACCTTC.

The table lists this clone with a few counts. V usage is TRBV27 and J usage is TRBJ2-5; the D gene is possibly TRBD1 (5 bases). Germline CDR1 is MNHEY and CDR2 is SMNVEV (reference sequence). The CDR3 loop spans 16 amino acids. V shed 5 bases and J shed 3 bases, with 19 bases lying between them. CDR3 bases: TGTGCCAGCAGTCCATGGGGCAGCCGAGAGGAAGAGACCCAGTACTTC. As protein: CASSPWGSREEETQYF.

The chain uses TRBV10-1 and TRBJ1-1; a weak D match, TRBD1 (6 bases). The CDR3 has 15 amino acids. V shed 4 bases and J shed 3 bases, with 15 bases lying between them. CDR1 and CDR2 (germline): WNHNN, SYGVQD (reference sequence). The CDR3 bases are TGCGCCAGCAGTGCCGACAGGAAGTTGGACACTGAAGCTTTCTTT. It is translated as CASSADRKLDTEAFF.

This chain links TRBV28 with TRBJ1-4, with 10 bases that match TRBD1. In germline, CDR1 is MDHEN, CDR2 SYDVKM. The V and J ends lost 4 bases and 8 bases, in that order; junction bases with no gene match: 10. This CDR3 has 16 amino acids. The CDR3 loop reads CASSWRTGTGVEKLFF. For the CDR3, the DNA is TGTGCCAGCAGTTGGCGCACCGGGACAGGGGTCGAAAAACTGTTTTTT.

J is TRBJ2-7 and V is TRBV19; D is possibly TRBD1 (5 bases). The CDR3 loop spans 18 amino acids. The germline V gene has CDR1 LNHDA and CDR2 SQIVND (reference sequence). V was cut by 4 bases and J by 7 bases, with 29 bases left in between. The CDR3 DNA follows: TGTGCCAGTAGTAAATCACAGGTGGGTGGGTCTCGCACTGTGGAGCAGTACTTC. It translates to CASSKSQVGGSRTVEQYF.

The genes are TRBV28 and TRBJ1-5; 11 bases are shared with TRBD1. Germline CDR1 MDHEN, CDR2 SYDVKM. There are 15 residues in the CDR3. V dropped 5 bases and J dropped 6; count of bases not matched to a gene: 6. In nucleotides, the CDR3 is TGTGCCAGCAGTACTTCCGGGACAGGGGGTCAGCCCCAGCATTTT. It translates to CASSTSGTGGQPQHF. Together with reference TRBV28 and TRBJ1-5, the CDR3 gives the full variable domain: DVKVTQSSRYLVKRTGEKVFLECVQDMDHENMFWYRQDPGLGLRLIYFSYDVKMKEKGDIPEGYSVSREKKERFSLILESASTNQTSMYLCASSTSGTGGQPQHFGDGTRLSIL.

The chain uses TRBV27 and TRBJ2-2; 8 bases map to TRBD2. Germline CDR1 and CDR2: MNHEY and SMNVEV (reference sequence). Trimming cost V 5 bases and J 4 bases; bases outside gene matches: 9. The CDR3 is 16 residues long. The CDR3 loop reads CASSLGLAGTTGELFF. CDR3 in DNA: TGTGCCAGCAGTCTAGGACTAGCCGGAACCACCGGGGAGCTGTTTTTT.

The chain uses TRBV5-1 and TRBJ1-1, with D uncertain. This CDR3 has 15 amino acids. Trimming stripped 0 bases from V and 3 bases from J, with 12 bases between. Looked up from germline, CDR1 is SGHRS and CDR2 is YFSETQ. CDR3 sequence reads: CASSLGILSDTEAFF. The DNA for the CDR3 is TGCGCCAGCAGCTTGGGAATCCTATCGGACACTGAAGCTTTCTTT.